The entry below gives a single TCR beta chain sequence along with its context. Its antigen is not identified. With 1 base clipped from V and 2 bases from J, the junction kept 2 bases outside the gene matches. Germline V gene lookup returns CDR1 MNHEY and CDR2 SMNVEV (reference sequence). The CDR3 totals 15 residues. The data were obtained in a study of cytomegalovirus exposure and HLA in healthy donors. Study background: Some 85 million unique TCRs, all from HLA-typed donors, were included in an early release of the data.

Study results and caveats: Earlier results showed most TCR beta V segments being productive about 87% or about 30% of the time. Per published reports, the classifier diagnosed cytomegalovirus status with high specificity and sensitivity.

PCR was performed using 60 Vbeta and 13 Jbeta primers. Profiling relied on immunoSEQ multiplex PCR, and the TCRdb table lists in-frame clones only, not all of them. The sample has about 130,000 clones, 75% to 90% seen once; the top ten hold 1%. The chain carries TRBV27 and TRBJ2-3; 8 positions agree with TRBD2. Specimen: PBMCs. This receptor was obtained from a man in his forties in good health and CMV-seronegative. The CDR3 DNA reads as TGTGCCAGCAGTTTATTTAGCGGGGCCACAGATACGCAGTATTTT. Protein product: CASSLFSGATDTQYF.